This is a list of T cell receptor beta chains from one sample in a study of blood T cell repertoires in COVID-19. The assay was immunoSEQ multiplex PCR, and TCRdb's table has in-frame clones only and misses some. Of about 180,000 clones in the sample, approximately 85% were seen once. The sample was PBMCs or T cells enriched from blood (not recorded which). These receptor sequences come from a woman aged 18 to 35 who had recovered from COVID-19. Both conserved end residues are part of each CDR3. D genes are given only for firm matches. The listing skips clone size in some rows; elsewhere it reads once, few, many or a size class.

clone_size,d_call,j_call,v_call,cdr3_nt,cdr3_aa
.,.,TRBJ2-1,TRBV27,TGTGCCAGCAGCATATTAGGAGGAAGTACTGGCTACAATGAGCAGTTCTTC,CASSILGGSTGYNEQFF
.,TRBD2,TRBJ2-7,TRBV2,TGTGCCAGCAGACCTACTCGGACTAGCGAGACCTACGAGCAGTACTTC,CASRPTRTSETYEQYF
.,TRBD1,TRBJ2-2,TRBV19,TGTGCCAGCGCAGGGACAGGGGTAGTTAGACGCACCGGGGAGCTGTTTTTT,CASAGTGVVRRTGELFF
.,.,TRBJ1-2,TRBV5-6,TGTGCCAGCAGCTTTATCTCCCCGGACAGAACGGCTAACTATGGCTACACCTTC,CASSFISPDRTANYGYTF
.,TRBD2,TRBJ2-3,TRBV19,TGTGCCAGTAGTATACTAGCGGTTAGCACAGATACGCAGTATTTT,CASSILAVSTDTQYF
.,.,TRBJ1-2,TRBV28,TGTGCCAGCAGTGGGGGCTTGGGTGGCTACACCTTC,CASSGGLGGYTF
.,.,TRBJ2-3,TRBV7-9,TGTGCCAGCAGCTCTGGAGTGGCAGATACGCAGTATTTT,CASSSGVADTQYF
.,.,TRBJ2-5,TRBV13,TGTGCCAGCAGCTTAGCCGATGTCGGGGTGGGGGAGACCCAGTACTTC,CASSLADVGVGETQYF
.,.,TRBJ1-6,TRBV30,TGTGCCTGGGAGCGGAGCTCCTATAATTCACCCCTCCACTTT,CAWERSSYNSPLHF
.,.,TRBJ2-5,TRBV27,TGTGCCAGCAGTTTTAGAGAGACCCAGTACTTC,CASSFRETQYF
.,.,TRBJ2-5,TRBV21-1,TGTGCCAGCAGCTACCGGAGACAGGGTCCGGCGACCCAGTACTTC,CASSYRRQGPATQYF
few,TRBD1,TRBJ1-2,TRBV4-1,TGCGCCAGCAGCCAAGATCTGTCTGGACAGGGGGTGTATTCCTATGGCTACACCTTC,CASSQDLSGQGVYSYGYTF
few,.,TRBJ1-1,TRBV7-9,TGTGCCAGCAGTTTCGGCACTGAAGCTTTCTTT,CASSFGTEAFF
.,.,TRBJ2-7,TRBV27,TGTGCCAGCAGTTTAGGAGGGAGTGTCTACGAGCAGTACTTC,CASSLGGSVYEQYF
once,TRBD2,TRBJ2-7,TRBV27,TGTGCCAGCAGTTTAGCGGGAGAGTACGAGCAGTACTTC,CASSLAGEYEQYF
.,TRBD2,TRBJ2-3,TRBV7-3,TGTGCCAGCAGCTTAGGGACTAGCGGGACGACTAGCACAGATACGCAGTATTTT,CASSLGTSGTTSTDTQYF
.,TRBD1,TRBJ1-5,TRBV19,TGTGCCAGTAGTCTACAGACAGGGGACAATCAGCCCCAGCATTTT,CASSLQTGDNQPQHF
.,.,TRBJ2-7,TRBV11-3,TGTGCCAGCAGCTTAGGCTATGTCGGGCAGTACTTC,CASSLGYVGQYF
.,.,TRBJ2-3,TRBV13,TGTGCCAGCAGCTTAGGCAATAATAACAGGGAAACAGATACGCAGTATTTT,CASSLGNNNRETDTQYF
.,TRBD1,TRBJ1-2,TRBV28,TGTGCCAGCAGACGGACAGGCTCCAACTATGGCTACACCTTC,CASRRTGSNYGYTF
.,TRBD1,TRBJ1-4,TRBV10-3,TGTGCCACCTCCGAGGGACAGGTTAATGAAAAACTGTTTTTT,CATSEGQVNEKLFF
.,.,TRBJ1-4,TRBV5-1,TGCGCCAGCAGCTTGGGGGCCCTTAATGAAAAACTGTTTTTT,CASSLGALNEKLFF
.,TRBD2,TRBJ2-1,TRBV7-3,TGTGCCAGCAGCTTGACTAGCGACAATGAGCAGTTCTTC,CASSLTSDNEQFF
.,.,TRBJ2-3,TRBV15,TGTGCCACCAGCAGAGATCTTCGGGTGGATACGCAGTATTTT,CATSRDLRVDTQYF
.,TRBD2,TRBJ2-5,TRBV7-6,TGTGCCAGCAGCCTTTGGGGGACTAGCGGGAGCTGGGGGGAGACCCAGTACTTC,CASSLWGTSGSWGETQYF
.,TRBD1,TRBJ1-2,TRBV2,TGTGCCAGCAGGAGGGGACAGGGAAACTATGGCTACACCTTC,CASRRGQGNYGYTF
.,TRBD1,TRBJ1-3,TRBV4-3,TGCGCCAGCAGCCGATCCGGAACAGGGGAACCTGGAAACACCATATATTTT,CASSRSGTGEPGNTIYF
.,.,TRBJ2-7,TRBV23-1,TGCGCCCTCCCGAGGGACACTTGTTACGAGCAGTACTTC,CALPRDTCYEQYF
once,TRBD1,TRBJ1-1,TRBV5-4,TGTGCCAGCAGCTTGGCCGGGACAGGGAGATTCGCTTTCTTT,CASSLAGTGRFAFF
many,.,TRBJ2-7,TRBV28,TGTGCCAGCAGTTCTCCATGGGGGGGGCTAATCGAGCAGTACTTC,CASSSPWGGLIEQYF
.,.,TRBJ1-4,TRBV24-1,TGTGCCACCAGTGAAGGGGTGACTAATGAAAAACTGTTTTTT,CATSEGVTNEKLFF
.,.,TRBJ2-1,TRBV4-1,TGCGCCAGCAGCCAAGACGTTAGCTCCTACAATGAGCAGTTCTTC,CASSQDVSSYNEQFF
.,.,TRBJ1-1,TRBV6-5,TGTGCCAGCAGTTACTCGAGGGCAGCGCGCCCCCCGGCTTTCTTT,CASSYSRAARPPAFF
.,.,TRBJ2-3,TRBV5-4,TGTGCCAGCAGCTTGGCCGGGGCGGGGATTGGATTAGATACGCAGTATTTT,CASSLAGAGIGLDTQYF
.,TRBD1,TRBJ1-2,TRBV30,TGTGCCTGGAGTCGACAGGGAACCCGCCGCTACACCTTC,CAWSRQGTRRYTF
few,TRBD1,TRBJ1-3,TRBV19,TGTGCCAGTAGTCGAGGGGGCGCCGGAAACACCATATATTTT,CASSRGGAGNTIYF
.,TRBD1,TRBJ2-7,TRBV13,TGTGCCAGCAGCCGGACAGGAAAATTCTACGAGCAGTACTTC,CASSRTGKFYEQYF
.,TRBD1,TRBJ1-2,TRBV25-1,TGTGCCAGCAGTGAACCACCAGGGACAGGGAACTCGGTTGGCTACACCTTC,CASSEPPGTGNSVGYTF
once,.,TRBJ2-5,TRBV4-1,TGCGCCAGCAGCCAGGCCGTGCTAGAGACCCAGTACTTC,CASSQAVLETQYF